Sequencing of this TCR beta chain was carried out in a study of blood T cell repertoires in COVID-19. Study-level information: PBMCs, B-cell-depleted T cells, or T cells provided the cDNA or gDNA that made up the material.

Some clones are missing from TCRdb's copy, which holds only in-frame ones; the method was immunoSEQ multiplex PCR. The sample lists 300,000 or so clones; about nine tenths were seen once. V lost 2 bases and J lost 6; bases outside the gene matches: 4. The CDR3 contains 13 residues. CDR1 and CDR2 from the germline V gene are SGHKS and YYEKEE (reference sequence). The chain couples TRBV5-5 to TRBJ1-2; 7 bases map to TRBD1. The receptor's source is a woman aged 18-29 years who had recovered from COVID-19. Sequenced input: PBMCs or T cells enriched from blood (not recorded which). Here the CDR3 reads CASSFVTGNGYTF. As DNA, the CDR3 is TGTGCCAGCAGCTTCGTGACAGGGAATGGCTACACCTTC.